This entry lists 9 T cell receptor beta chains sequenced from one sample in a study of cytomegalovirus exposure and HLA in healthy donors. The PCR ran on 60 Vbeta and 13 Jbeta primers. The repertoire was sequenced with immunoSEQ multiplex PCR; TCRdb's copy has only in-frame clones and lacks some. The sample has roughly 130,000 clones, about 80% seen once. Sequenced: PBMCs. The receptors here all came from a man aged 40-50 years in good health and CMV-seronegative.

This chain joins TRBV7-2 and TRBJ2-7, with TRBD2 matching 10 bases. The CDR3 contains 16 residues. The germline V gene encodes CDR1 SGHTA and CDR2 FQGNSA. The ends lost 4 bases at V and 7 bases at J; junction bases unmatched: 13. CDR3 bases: TGTGCCAGCAGCTCGCGATCCCAGCGGGGGGGCGGGGAGCAGTACTTC. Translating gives CASSSRSQRGGGEQYF. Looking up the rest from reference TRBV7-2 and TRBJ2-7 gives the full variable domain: GAGVSQSPSNKVTEKGKDVELRCDPISGHTALYWYRQSLGQGLEFLIYFQGNSAPDKSGLPSDRFSAERTGGSVSTLTIQRTQQEDSAVYLCASSSRSQRGGGEQYFGPGTRLTVT.

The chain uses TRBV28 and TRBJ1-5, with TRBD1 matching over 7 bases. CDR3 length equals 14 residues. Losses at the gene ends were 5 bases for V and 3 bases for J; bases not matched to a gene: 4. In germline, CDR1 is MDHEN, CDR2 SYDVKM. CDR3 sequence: CASSVTGLNQPQHF. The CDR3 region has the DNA TGTGCCAGCAGTGTGACAGGGCTCAATCAGCCCCAGCATTTT.

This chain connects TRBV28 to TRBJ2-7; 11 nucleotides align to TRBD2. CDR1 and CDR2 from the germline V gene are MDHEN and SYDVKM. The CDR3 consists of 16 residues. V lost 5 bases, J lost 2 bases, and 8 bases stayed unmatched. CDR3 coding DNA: TGTGCCAGCAGTCTTCTAGCGGGAGGCGACGCCTACGAGCAGTACTTC. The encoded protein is CASSLLAGGDAYEQYF. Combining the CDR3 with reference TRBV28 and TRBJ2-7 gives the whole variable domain DVKVTQSSRYLVKRTGEKVFLECVQDMDHENMFWYRQDPGLGLRLIYFSYDVKMKEKGDIPEGYSVSREKKERFSLILESASTNQTSMYLCASSLLAGGDAYEQYFGPGTRLTVT.

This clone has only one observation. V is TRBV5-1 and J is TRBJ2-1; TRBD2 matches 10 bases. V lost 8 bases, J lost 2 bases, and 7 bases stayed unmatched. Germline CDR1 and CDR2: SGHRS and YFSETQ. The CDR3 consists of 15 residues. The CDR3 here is CASQGLAGAYNEQFF. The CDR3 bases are TGCGCCAGTCAAGGTCTAGCGGGAGCCTACAATGAGCAGTTCTTC.

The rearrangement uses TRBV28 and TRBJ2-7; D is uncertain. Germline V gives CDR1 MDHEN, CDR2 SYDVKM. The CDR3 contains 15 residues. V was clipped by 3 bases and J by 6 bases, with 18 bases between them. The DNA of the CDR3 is TGTGCCAGCAGTTTGAGTGTCAGCCACGGGTCCGAGCAGTACTTC. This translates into CASSLSVSHGSEQYF.

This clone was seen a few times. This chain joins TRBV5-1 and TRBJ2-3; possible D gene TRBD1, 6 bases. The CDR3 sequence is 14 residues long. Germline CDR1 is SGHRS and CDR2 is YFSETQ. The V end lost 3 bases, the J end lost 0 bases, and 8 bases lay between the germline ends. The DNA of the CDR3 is TGCGCCAGCAGCTCTCAGGGGAGCACAGATACGCAGTATTTT. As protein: CASSSQGSTDTQYF.

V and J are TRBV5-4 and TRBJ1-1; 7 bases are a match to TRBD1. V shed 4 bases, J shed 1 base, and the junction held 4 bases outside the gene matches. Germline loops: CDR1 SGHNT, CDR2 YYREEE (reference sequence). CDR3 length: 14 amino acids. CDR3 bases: TGTGCCAGCAGCGGGCGACAGGGGAACACTGAAGCTTTCTTT. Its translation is CASSGRQGNTEAFF.

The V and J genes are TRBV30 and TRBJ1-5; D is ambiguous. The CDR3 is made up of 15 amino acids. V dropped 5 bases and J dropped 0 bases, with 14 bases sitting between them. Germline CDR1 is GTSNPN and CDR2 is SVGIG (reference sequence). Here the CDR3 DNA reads TGTGCCTGGGCCACAGATTCTTATAGCAATCAGCCCCAGCATTTT. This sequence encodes CAWATDSYSNQPQHF.

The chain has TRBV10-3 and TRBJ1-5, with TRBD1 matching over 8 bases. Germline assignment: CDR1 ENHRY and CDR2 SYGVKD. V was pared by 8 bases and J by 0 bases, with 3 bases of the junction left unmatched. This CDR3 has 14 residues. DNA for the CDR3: TGTGCCATCTGGACAGGGAATAGCAATCAGCCCCAGCATTTT. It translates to CAIWTGNSNQPQHF.